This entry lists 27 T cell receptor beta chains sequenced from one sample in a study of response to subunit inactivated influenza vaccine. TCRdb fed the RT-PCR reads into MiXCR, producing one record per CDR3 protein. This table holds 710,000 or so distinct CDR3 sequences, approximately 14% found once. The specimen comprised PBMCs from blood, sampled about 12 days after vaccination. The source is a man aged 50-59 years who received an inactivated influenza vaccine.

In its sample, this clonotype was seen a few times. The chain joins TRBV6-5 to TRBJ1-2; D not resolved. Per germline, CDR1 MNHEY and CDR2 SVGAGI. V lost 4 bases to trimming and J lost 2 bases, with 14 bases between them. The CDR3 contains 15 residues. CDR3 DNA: TGTGCCAGCAGTTCATCCGCGGCGGGGAACTATGGCTACACCTTC. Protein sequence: CASSSSAAGNYGYTF.

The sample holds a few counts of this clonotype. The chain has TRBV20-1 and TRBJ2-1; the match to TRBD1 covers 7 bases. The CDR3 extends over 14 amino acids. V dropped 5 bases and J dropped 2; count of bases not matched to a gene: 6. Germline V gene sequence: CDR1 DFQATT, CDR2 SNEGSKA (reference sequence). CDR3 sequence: CSADRDSTYNEQFF. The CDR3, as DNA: TGCAGTGCTGACCGGGACAGCACCTACAATGAGCAGTTCTTC.

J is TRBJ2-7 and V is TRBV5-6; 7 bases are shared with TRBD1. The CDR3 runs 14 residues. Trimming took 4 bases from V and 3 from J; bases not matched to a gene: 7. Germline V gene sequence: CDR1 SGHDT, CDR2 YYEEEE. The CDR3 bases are TGTGCCAGCAGCCACTGGACAGGCAGCTACGAGCAGTACTTC. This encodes CASSHWTGSYEQYF.

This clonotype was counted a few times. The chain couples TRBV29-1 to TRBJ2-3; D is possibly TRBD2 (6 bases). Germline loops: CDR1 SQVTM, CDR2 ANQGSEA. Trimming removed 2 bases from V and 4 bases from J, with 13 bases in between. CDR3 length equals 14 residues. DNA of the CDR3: TGCAGCGTTGAAAGGGGCGGGGAACCAGATACGCAGTATTTT. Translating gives CSVERGGEPDTQYF.

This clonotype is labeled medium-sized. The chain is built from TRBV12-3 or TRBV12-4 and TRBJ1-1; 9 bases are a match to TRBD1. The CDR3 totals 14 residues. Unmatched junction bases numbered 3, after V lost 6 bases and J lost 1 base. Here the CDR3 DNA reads TGTGCCAGCAGCTTGGGACAGGGGAACACTGAAGCTTTCTTT. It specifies CASSLGQGNTEAFF.

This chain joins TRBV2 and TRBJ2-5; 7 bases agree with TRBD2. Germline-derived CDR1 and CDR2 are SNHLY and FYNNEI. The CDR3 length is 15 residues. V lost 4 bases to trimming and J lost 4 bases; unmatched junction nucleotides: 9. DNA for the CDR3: TGTGCCAGCAGTGCCCGAACTAGCGCCGGAGAGACCCAGTACTTC. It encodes CASSARTSAGETQYF.

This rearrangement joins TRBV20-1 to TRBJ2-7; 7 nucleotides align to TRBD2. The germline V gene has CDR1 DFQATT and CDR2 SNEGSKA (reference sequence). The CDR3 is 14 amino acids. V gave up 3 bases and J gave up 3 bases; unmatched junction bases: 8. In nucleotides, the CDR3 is TGCAGTGCTAGTTTAGGGACTATCGGCTACGAGCAGTACTTC. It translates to CSASLGTIGYEQYF.

The CDR3: CASSLVLAGGWNRGETQYF. The DNA for the CDR3 is TGTGCCAGCAGCTTGGTGCTAGCGGGAGGATGGAATAGGGGGGAGACCCAGTACTTC. This chain connects TRBV5-4 to TRBJ2-5; 11 bases fit TRBD2. This CDR3 is 19 amino acids long. The germline V gene encodes CDR1 SGHNT and CDR2 YYREEE (reference sequence). V gave up 0 bases and J gave up 5 bases; unmatched junction bases: 15.

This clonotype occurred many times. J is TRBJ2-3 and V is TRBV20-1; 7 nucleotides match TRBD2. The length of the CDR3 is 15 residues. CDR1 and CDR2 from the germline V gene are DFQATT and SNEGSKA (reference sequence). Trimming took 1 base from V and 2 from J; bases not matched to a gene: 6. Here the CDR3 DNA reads TGCAGTGCTAGAGTCGGAGCGGGGCTCACAGATACGCAGTATTTT. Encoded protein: CSARVGAGLTDTQYF.

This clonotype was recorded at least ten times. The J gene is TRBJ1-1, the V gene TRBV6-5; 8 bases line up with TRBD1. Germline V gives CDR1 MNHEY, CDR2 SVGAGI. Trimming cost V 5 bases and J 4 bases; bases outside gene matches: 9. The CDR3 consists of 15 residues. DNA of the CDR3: TGTGCCAGCAGTACTTGGACAGGGCTTAGCACTGAAGCTTTCTTT. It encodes CASSTWTGLSTEAFF.

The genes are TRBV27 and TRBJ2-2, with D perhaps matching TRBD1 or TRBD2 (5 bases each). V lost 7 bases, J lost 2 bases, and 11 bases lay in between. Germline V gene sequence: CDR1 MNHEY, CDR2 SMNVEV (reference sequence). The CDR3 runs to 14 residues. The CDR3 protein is CASMRGTNTGELFF. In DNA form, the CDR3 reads TGTGCCAGCATGAGGGGAACAAACACCGGGGAGCTGTTTTTT.

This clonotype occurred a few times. In DNA, the CDR3 is TGTGCCACCAGTGATTTGGCGGGGGAGGGGGATACGCAGTATTTT. Translation: CATSDLAGEGDTQYF. The chain uses TRBV24-1 and TRBJ2-3, with 7 bases that match TRBD2. V gave up 0 bases and J gave up 6 bases; unmatched junction bases: 5. The germline V gene has CDR1 KGHDR and CDR2 SFDVKD. There are 15 residues in the CDR3.

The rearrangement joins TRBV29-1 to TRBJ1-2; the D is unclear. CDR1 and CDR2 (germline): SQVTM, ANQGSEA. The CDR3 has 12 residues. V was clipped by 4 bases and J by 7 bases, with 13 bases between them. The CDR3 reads CSVGLPQSGYTF. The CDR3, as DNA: TGCAGCGTTGGCCTGCCACAGAGTGGCTACACCTTC.

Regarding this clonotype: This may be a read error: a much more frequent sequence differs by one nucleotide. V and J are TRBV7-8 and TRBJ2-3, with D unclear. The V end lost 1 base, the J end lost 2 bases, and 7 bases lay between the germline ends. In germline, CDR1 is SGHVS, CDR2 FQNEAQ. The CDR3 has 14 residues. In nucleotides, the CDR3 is TGTGCCAGCAGCTTAGTACAGAACACAGATACGCAGTATTTT. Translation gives CASSLVQNTDTQYF.

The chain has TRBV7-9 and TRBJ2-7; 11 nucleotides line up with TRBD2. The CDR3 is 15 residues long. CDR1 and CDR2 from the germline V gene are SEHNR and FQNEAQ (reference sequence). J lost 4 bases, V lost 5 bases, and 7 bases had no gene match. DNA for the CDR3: TGTGCCAGCAGCGTAACTAGCGGGAGTTTTTACGAGCAGTACTTC. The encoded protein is CASSVTSGSFYEQYF.

The CDR3 spells CASSWGAGQAKNIQYF. The CDR3 DNA sequence: TGTGCCAGCAGCTGGGGGGCAGGACAAGCCAAAAACATTCAGTACTTC. This rearrangement joins TRBV5-5 to TRBJ2-4; D could derive from TRBD1 or TRBD2 (6 bases each). The CDR3 contains 16 residues. Trimming took 3 bases from V and 0 from J, leaving 13 bases between them. Germline CDR1 reads SGHKS; CDR2 reads YYEKEE (reference sequence).

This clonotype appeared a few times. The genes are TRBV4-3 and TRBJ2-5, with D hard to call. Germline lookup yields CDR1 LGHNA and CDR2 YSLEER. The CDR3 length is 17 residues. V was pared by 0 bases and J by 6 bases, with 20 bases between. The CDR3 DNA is TGCGCCAGCAGCCAAGATTTTAGGGCTAGTCGATCAAAGACCCAGTACTTC. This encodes CASSQDFRASRSKTQYF.

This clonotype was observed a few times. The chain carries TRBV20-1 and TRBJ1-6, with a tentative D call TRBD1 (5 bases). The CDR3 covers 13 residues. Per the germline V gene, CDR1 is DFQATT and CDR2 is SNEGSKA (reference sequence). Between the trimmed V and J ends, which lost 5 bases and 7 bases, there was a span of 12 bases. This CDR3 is CSAFDSNNSPLHF. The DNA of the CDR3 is TGCAGTGCTTTTGACAGCAACAATTCACCCCTCCACTTT.

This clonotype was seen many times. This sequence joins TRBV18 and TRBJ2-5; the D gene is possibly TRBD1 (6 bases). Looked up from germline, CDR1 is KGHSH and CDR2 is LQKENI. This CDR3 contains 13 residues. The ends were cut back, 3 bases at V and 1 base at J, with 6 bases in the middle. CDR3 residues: CASSPGAQETQYF. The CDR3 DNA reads TGTGCCAGCTCACCGGGGGCCCAAGAGACCCAGTACTTC.

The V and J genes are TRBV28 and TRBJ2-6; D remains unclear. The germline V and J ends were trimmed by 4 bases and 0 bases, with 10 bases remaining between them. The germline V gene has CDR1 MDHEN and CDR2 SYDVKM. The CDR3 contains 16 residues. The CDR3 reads CASSYFRASGANVLTF. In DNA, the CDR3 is TGTGCCAGCAGTTATTTTCGGGCCTCTGGGGCCAACGTCCTGACTTTC.

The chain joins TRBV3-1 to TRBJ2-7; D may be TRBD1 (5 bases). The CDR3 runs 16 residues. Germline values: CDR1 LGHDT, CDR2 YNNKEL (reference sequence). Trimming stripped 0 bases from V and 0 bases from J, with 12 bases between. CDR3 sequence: CASSQDRARASYEQYF. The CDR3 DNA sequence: TGTGCCAGCAGCCAAGATAGGGCCAGGGCCTCCTACGAGCAGTACTTC.

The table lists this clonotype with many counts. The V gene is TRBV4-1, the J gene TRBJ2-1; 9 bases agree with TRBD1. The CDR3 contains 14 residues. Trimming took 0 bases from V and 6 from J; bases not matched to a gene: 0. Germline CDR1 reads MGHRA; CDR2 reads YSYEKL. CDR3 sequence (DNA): TGCGCCAGCAGCCAAGAGGACAGGGGCAATGAGCAGTTCTTC. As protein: CASSQEDRGNEQFF.

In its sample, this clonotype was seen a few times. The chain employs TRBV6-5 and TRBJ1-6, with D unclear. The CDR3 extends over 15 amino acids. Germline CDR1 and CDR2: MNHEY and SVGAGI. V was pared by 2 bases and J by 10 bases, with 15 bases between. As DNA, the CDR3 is TGTGCCAGCAGTTACGGGGTGCCAATAGGATCACCCCTCCACTTT. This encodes CASSYGVPIGSPLHF.

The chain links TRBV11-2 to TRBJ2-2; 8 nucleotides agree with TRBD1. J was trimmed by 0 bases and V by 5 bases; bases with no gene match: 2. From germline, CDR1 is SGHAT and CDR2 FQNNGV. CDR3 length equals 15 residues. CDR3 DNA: TGTGCCAGCAGCGTCAGGGGGCCGAACACCGGGGAGCTGTTTTTT. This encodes CASSVRGPNTGELFF.

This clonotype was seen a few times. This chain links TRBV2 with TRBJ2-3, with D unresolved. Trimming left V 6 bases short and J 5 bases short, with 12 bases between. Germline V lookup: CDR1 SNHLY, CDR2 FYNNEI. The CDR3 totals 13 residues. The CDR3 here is CASRGSHLDTQYF. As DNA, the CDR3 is TGTGCCAGCAGGGGTAGCCACTTAGATACGCAGTATTTT.

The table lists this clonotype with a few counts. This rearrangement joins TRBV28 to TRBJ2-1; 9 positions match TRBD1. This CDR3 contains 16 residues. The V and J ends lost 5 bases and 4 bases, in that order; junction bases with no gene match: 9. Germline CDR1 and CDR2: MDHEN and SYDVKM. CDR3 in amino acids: CASSTQGQGSYNEQFF. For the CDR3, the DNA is TGTGCCAGCAGTACCCAGGGACAGGGTTCTTACAATGAGCAGTTCTTC.

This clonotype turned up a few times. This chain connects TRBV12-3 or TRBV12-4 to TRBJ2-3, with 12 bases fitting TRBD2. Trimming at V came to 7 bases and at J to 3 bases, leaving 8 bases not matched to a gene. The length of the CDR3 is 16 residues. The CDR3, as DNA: TGTGCCAGCACTCCCGGGACTAGCGGGTGGACAGATACGCAGTATTTT. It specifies CASTPGTSGWTDTQYF.